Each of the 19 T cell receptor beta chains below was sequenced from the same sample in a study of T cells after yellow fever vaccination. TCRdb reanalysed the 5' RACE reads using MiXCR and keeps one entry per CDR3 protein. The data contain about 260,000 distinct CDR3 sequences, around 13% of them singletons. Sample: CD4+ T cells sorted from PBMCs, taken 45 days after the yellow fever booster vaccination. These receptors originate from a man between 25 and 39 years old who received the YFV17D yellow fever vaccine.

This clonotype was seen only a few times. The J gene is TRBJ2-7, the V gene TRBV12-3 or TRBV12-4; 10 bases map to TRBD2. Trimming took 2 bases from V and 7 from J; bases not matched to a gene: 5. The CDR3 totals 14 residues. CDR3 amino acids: CASSLRSGRAEQYF. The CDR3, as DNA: TGTGCCAGCAGTTTACGGAGCGGGAGGGCGGAGCAGTACTTC.

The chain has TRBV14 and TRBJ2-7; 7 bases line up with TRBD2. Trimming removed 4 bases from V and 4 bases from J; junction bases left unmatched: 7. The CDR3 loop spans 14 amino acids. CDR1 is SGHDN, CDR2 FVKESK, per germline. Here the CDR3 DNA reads TGTGCCAGCAGCCCCGAGGGAGGGGAATACGAGCAGTACTTC. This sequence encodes CASSPEGGEYEQYF.

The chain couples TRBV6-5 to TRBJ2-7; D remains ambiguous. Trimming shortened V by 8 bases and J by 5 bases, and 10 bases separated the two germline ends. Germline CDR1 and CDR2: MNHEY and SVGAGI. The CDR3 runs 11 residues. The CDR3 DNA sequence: TGTGCCAGCTCCGTCGAGAACGAGCAGTACTTC. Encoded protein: CASSVENEQYF.

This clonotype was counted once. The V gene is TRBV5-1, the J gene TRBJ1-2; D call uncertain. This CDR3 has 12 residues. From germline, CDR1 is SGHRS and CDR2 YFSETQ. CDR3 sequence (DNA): TGCCCGCCGCTAATGGGAAACTATGGCTACACCTTC. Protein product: CPPLMGNYGYTF.

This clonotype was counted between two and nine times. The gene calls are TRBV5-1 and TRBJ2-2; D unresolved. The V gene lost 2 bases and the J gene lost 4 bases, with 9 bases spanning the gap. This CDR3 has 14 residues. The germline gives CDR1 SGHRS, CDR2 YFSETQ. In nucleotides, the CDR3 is TGCGCCAGCAGCTTTCGTTCGGTCACCGGGGAGCTGTTTTTT. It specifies CASSFRSVTGELFF.

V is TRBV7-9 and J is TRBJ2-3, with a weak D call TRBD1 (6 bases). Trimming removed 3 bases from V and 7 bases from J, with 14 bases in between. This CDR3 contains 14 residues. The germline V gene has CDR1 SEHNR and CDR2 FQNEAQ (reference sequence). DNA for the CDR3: TGTGCCAGCAGCTTTCCGGACAGTACGTATACGCAGTATTTT. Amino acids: CASSFPDSTYTQYF.

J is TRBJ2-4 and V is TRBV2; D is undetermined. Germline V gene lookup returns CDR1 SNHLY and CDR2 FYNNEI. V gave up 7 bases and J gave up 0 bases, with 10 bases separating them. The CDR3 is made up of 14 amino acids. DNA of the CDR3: TGTGCCAGCAAGGAGCGTCTAGCCAAAAACATTCAGTACTTC. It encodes CASKERLAKNIQYF.

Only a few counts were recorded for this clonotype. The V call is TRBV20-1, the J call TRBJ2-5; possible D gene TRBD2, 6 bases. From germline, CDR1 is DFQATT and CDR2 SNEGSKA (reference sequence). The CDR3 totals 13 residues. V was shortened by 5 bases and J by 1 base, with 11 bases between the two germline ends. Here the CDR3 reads CSAEGRSQETQYF. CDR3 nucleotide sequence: TGCAGTGCTGAGGGGAGGAGCCAAGAGACCCAGTACTTC.

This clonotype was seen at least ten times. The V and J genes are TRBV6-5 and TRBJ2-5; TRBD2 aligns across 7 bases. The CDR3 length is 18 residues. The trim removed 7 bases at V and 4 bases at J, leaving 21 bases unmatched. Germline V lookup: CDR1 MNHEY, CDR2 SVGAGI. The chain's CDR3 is CASIKASGRGEGPETQYF. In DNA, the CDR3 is TGTGCCAGCATCAAAGCCTCCGGGAGAGGGGAGGGCCCAGAGACCCAGTACTTC.

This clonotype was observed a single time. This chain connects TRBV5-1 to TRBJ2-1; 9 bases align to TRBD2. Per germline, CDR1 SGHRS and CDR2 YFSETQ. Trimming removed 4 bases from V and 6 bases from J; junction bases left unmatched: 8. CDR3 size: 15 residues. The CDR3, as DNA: TGCGCCAGCAGCCCTCCGGGACTAGCCTTCAATGAGCAGTTCTTC. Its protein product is CASSPPGLAFNEQFF.

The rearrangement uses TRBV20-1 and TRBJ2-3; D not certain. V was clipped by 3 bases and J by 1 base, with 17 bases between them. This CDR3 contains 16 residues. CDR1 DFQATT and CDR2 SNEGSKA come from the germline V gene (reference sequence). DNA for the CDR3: TGCAGTGCTAGCGGCTACAGCGTCAAGGGCACAGATACGCAGTATTTT. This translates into CSASGYSVKGTDTQYF.

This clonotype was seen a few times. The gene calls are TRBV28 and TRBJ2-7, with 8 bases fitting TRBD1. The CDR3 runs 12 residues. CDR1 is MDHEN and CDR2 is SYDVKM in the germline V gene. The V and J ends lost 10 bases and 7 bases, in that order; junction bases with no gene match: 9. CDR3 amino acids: CATNQGAREQYF. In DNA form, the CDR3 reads TGTGCCACCAACCAGGGGGCGCGGGAGCAGTACTTC.

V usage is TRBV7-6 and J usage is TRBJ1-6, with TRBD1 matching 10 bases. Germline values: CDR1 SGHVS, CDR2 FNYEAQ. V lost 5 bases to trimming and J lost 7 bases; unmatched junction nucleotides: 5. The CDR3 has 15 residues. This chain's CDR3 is CASSARQGANSPLHF. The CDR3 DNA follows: TGTGCCAGCAGCGCCCGACAGGGGGCCAATTCACCCCTCCACTTT.

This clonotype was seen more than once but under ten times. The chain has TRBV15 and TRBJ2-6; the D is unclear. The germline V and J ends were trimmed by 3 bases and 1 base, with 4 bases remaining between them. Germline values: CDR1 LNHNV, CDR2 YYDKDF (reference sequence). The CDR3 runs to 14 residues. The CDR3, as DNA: TGTGCCACCAGCAGTATATCTGGGGCCAACGTCCTGACTTTC. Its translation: CATSSISGANVLTF. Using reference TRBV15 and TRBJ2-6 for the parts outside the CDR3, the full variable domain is DAMVIQNPRYQVTQFGKPVTLSCSQTLNHNVMYWYQQKSSQAPKLLFHYYDKDFNNEADTPDNFQSRRPNTSFCFLDIRSPGLGDTAMYLCATSSISGANVLTFGAGSRLTVL.

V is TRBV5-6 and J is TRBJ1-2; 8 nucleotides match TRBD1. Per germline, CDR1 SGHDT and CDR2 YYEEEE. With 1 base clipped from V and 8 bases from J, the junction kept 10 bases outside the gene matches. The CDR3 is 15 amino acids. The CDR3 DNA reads TGTGCCAGCAGCTTGCTAGACAGGGGAGCATACGGCTACACCTTC. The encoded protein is CASSLLDRGAYGYTF.

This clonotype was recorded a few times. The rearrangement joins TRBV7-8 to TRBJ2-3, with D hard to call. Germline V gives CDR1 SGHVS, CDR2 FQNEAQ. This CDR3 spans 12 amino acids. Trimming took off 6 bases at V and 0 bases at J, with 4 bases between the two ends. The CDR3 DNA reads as TGTGCCAGCAGGTCTAGCACAGATACGCAGTATTTT. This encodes CASRSSTDTQYF.

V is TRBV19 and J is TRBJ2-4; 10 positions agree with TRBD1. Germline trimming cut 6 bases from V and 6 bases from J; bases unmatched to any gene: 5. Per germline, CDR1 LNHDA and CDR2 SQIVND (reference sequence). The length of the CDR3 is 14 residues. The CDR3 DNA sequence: TGTGCCAGTAGATCCCGGGACAGGGGAAACATTCAGTACTTC. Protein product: CASRSRDRGNIQYF.

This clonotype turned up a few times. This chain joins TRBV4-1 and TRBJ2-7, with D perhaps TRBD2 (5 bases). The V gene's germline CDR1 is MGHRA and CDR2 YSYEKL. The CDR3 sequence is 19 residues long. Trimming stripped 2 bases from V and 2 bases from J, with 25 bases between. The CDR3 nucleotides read TGCGCCAGCAGCCAATTCAATTCACAAGGACGAGGGCAGCCCTACGAGCAGTACTTC. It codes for CASSQFNSQGRGQPYEQYF.

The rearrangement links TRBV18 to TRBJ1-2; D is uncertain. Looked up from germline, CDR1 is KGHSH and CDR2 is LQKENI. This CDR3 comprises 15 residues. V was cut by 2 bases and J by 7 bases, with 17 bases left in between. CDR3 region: CASSPNLVRESGYTF. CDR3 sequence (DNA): TGTGCCAGCTCACCAAACCTAGTCCGGGAGTCTGGCTACACCTTC.